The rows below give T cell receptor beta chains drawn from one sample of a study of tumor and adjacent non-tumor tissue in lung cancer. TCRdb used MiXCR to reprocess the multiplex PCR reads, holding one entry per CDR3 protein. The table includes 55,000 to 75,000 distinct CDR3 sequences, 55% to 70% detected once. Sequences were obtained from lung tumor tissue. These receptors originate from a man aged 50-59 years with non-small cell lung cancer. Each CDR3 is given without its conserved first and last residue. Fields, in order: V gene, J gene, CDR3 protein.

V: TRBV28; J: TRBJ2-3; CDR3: AHSTGTDTQY
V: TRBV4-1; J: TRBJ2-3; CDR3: TSSQDRLATPTDTQY
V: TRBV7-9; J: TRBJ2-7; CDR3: ASSLAGGNNEQY
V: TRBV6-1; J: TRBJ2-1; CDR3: ASSEGTDVEQF
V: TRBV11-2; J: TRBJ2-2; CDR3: TSSPPGLHLGAGELF
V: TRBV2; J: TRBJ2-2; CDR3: ANSEWGAAGELF
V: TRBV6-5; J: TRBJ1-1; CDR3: ASSYLGTASGAF
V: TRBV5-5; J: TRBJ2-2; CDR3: ASSFLSDTGELF
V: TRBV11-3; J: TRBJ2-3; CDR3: ASSLRASGRDDKQY
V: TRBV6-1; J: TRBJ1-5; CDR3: ASSEAWTGIVQPQH
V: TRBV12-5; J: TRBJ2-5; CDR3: ASGRHGETQY
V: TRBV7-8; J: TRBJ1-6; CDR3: ASSQDGRVYNSPLH
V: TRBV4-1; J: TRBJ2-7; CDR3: ASSQTSGGYEQY
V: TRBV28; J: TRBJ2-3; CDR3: ASSTPLGLAGGPGAPDTQY
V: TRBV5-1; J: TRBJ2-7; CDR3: ASSRAGAGGNEQY
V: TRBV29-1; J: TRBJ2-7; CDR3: SVRTSGSLYEQY
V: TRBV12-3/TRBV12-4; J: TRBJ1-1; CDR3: ASSQSHEQGTSFAF
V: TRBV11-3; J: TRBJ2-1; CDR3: ASRASGTSGRDKQF
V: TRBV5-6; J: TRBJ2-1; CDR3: ASSSGVAYEQF
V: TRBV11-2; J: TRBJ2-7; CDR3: ASSLLRTSSYEQY
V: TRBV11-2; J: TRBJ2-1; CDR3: ASSLERRYYNEQF
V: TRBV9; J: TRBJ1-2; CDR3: ASTGTDYGYT
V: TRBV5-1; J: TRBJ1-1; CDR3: ASSSRIGGIEAF
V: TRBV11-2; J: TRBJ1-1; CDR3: VSSLWTGSGTEAF
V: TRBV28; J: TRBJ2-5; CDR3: ASSFVGGQQETQY
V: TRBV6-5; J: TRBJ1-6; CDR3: AGKRMVEYSPLH
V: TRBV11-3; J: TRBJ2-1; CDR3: ACSLDNEGYNELF
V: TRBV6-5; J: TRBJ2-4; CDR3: ASMTGGKNIQY
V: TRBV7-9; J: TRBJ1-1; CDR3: ASSLSGAGTANTGAF
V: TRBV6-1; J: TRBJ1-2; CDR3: ASSEGFRDRPFYGYT
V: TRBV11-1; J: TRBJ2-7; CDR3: ASRSNLAGDTEQY
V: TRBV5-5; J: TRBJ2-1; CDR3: ASSLEWGGYEQF
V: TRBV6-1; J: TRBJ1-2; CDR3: ASSAFGQVNYGYT
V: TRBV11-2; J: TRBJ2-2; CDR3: ASTPLHGAGKLF
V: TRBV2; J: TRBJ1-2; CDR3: ASSRGSLGYT
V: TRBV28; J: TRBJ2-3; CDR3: ASSPISGGPTDTQY
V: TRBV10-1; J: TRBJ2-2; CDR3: VSGGITGELS
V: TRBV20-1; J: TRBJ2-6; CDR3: SAPQLAGSLSGANVLT
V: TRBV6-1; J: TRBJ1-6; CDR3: ASRPGQLNSPLH
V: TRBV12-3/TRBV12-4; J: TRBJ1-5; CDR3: ASSFYVSNEPQH
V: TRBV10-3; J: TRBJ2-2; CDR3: AISRDRGTEELL
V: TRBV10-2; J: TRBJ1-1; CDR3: ASSESPGTEAF
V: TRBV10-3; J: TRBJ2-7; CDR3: AITQGLQGIYEQY
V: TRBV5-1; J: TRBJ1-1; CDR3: ASSLASPNTEAF
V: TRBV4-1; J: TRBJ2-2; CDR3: ASSHLRGGRNTGELF
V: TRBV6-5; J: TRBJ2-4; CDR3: ASRRQGATKNIQY